This passage covers 14 T cell receptor beta chains from one sample sequenced in a study of T cell repertoires in cytomegalovirus infection (dated by TCRdb to between 2018 and 2021). Their cognate antigens are unknown. The treatment or condition tag for this specimen amounts to: in vitro stimulation with specific CMV peptide epitopes to enrich CMV-specific T cells. Reads for this sample came from an Illumina HiSeq 1500. TCRdb passed the public sequencing reads through fastp at Q25 and MiXCR, retaining productive beta sequences. Each CDR3 protein gets just one entry, which takes the most common genes and DNA from the rows behind it. For this sample the table gives some 220,000 distinct CDR3 sequences, of which around 40% were detected only once. Together, the top ten hold roughly three fifths of the sample. This sample comprised CD8+ T cells from cultured PBMCs, obtained from culture after CMV antigen stimulation. Receptors originate from a human donor in good health (CMV status not recorded). Some clones in this sample may be carry-over from other donors' samples.

The table lists this clonotype with a few counts. The chain joins TRBV12-3 or TRBV12-4 to TRBJ2-2; 12 bases line up with TRBD2. The CDR3 has 16 amino acids. V dropped 6 bases and J dropped 6; count of bases not matched to a gene: 8. DNA of the CDR3: TGTGCCAGCAGACATACTAGCGGGGGGTCTTCCGGGGAGCTGTTTTTT. Translated, it gives CASRHTSGGSSGELFF.

This chain links TRBV6-6 with TRBJ2-3, with D hard to call. The V end lost 4 bases, the J end lost 4 bases, and 15 bases lay between the germline ends. This CDR3 comprises 15 residues. Germline V gene lookup returns CDR1 MNHNY and CDR2 SVGAGI (reference sequence). The CDR3 loop is CASSSERAGADTQYF. The CDR3 bases are TGTGCCAGCAGTTCCGAGCGAGCTGGGGCAGATACGCAGTATTTT.

This clonotype was detected ten times or more. The chain uses TRBV7-2 and TRBJ2-7; D tentatively reads TRBD1 or TRBD2 (5 bases each). Trimming shortened V by 4 bases and J by 0 bases, and 19 bases separated the two germline ends. The CDR3 totals 17 residues. Germline V CDR1 and CDR2: SGHTA, FQGNSA. CDR3 nucleotides: TGTGCCAGCAGCTCCCCCCCCGGGGACCCAAGCTCCTACGAGCAGTACTTC. Protein: CASSSPPGDPSSYEQYF.

A word on this clonotype: A read error may account for a junction end that differs from germline. This rearrangement joins TRBV27 to TRBJ2-2; a possible D gene is TRBD1 (6 bases). Germline V gene data show CDR1 as MNHEY and CDR2 as SMNVEV (reference sequence). There are 17 residues in the CDR3. CDR3 sequence (DNA): TGTGCCAACAGTCCGACCGACAGGCTACTTAACACCGGGGAGCTGTTTTTT. Translating it yields CANSPTDRLLNTGELFF.

This chain connects TRBV6-1 to TRBJ1-2; D gene ambiguous. V lost 6 bases to trimming and J lost 8 bases, with 13 bases between them. This CDR3 contains 12 residues. From germline, CDR1 is MNHNS and CDR2 SASEGT. CDR3 coding DNA: TGTGCCAGCAGAGACACTCCGGTAGGCTACACCTTC. This gives the protein CASRDTPVGYTF.

The V call is TRBV29-1, the J call TRBJ2-5; D possibly corresponds to TRBD2 (5 bases). This CDR3 contains 14 residues. Germline V CDR1 and CDR2: SQVTM, ANQGSEA. The V gene lost 4 bases and the J gene lost 1 base, with 13 bases spanning the gap. For the CDR3, the DNA is TGCAGCGTTGGGCTAGCTTGGGGCCAAGAGACCCAGTACTTC. This codes for CSVGLAWGQETQYF.

This clonotype was counted only a few times. CDR3 bases: TGTGCCAGCAGCCCCTCCGTCGGGGGGGGTAATGTGGTAAGCAATCAGCCCCAGCATTTT. Its translation is CASSPSVGGGNVVSNQPQHF. This chain joins TRBV4-2 and TRBJ1-5; tentative D call: TRBD1 (5 bases). Germline V gene sequence: CDR1 LGHNA, CDR2 YNFKEQ. The CDR3 runs 20 residues. The V gene lost 4 bases and the J gene lost 1 base, with 26 bases spanning the gap.

This rearrangement joins TRBV28 to TRBJ2-7; 7 bases agree with TRBD1. Germline-derived CDR1 and CDR2 are MDHEN and SYDVKM. Trimming removed 3 bases from V and 3 bases from J; junction bases left unmatched: 8. The CDR3 has 15 amino acids. CDR3 bases: TGTGCCAGCAGTTTCCAGGGGGACACCTACTACGAGCAGTACTTC. It translates to CASSFQGDTYYEQYF.

This sequence joins TRBV15 and TRBJ2-1, with D tentatively TRBD2 (6 bases). Germline loops: CDR1 LNHNV, CDR2 YYDKDF (reference sequence). V was clipped by 0 bases and J by 8 bases, with 14 bases between them. CDR3 length: 15 residues. The CDR3 sequence: CATSRDRDFRDEQFF. For the CDR3, the DNA is TGTGCCACCAGCAGAGACCGGGACTTCAGGGATGAGCAGTTCTTC.

This clonotype was seen more than once but under ten times. V gene TRBV7-2 combines with J gene TRBJ2-1; tentatively, D is TRBD2 (6 bases). The V and J ends lost 4 bases and 10 bases respectively, with 11 bases between them. This CDR3 spans 12 amino acids. CDR1 is SGHTA and CDR2 is FQGNSA in the germline V gene. The CDR3 spells CASSWAGGEQFF. The CDR3 DNA reads TGTGCCAGCAGCTGGGCCGGGGGAGAGCAGTTCTTC. Variable domain in full (rest from reference TRBV7-2 and TRBJ2-1): GAGVSQSPSNKVTEKGKDVELRCDPISGHTALYWYRQSLGQGLEFLIYFQGNSAPDKSGLPSDRFSAERTGGSVSTLTIQRTQQEDSAVYLCASSWAGGEQFFGPGTRLTVL.

This clonotype was detected only a few times. The V call is TRBV4-1, the J call TRBJ1-1; 9 bases match TRBD1. V shed 4 bases and J 4 bases; nucleotides not matched to a gene: 7. The CDR3 extends over 15 amino acids. Germline V CDR1 and CDR2: MGHRA, YSYEKL. CDR3 residues: CASSPHGTGITEAFF. CDR3 bases: TGCGCCAGCAGCCCACACGGGACAGGGATCACTGAAGCTTTCTTT.

V usage is TRBV6-1 and J usage is TRBJ2-1, with 8 positions matching TRBD2. This CDR3 is 15 amino acids long. Looked up from germline, CDR1 is MNHNS and CDR2 is SASEGT. The V gene end was trimmed by 2 bases and the J gene end by 7 bases; junction bases not matched to a gene: 7. The CDR3 DNA sequence: TGTGCCAGCAGTGAACCGGGGGGGCTTTTGAATGAGCAGTTCTTC. Protein product: CASSEPGGLLNEQFF.

This chain uses TRBV7-9 with TRBJ1-1; possible D gene TRBD1, 5 bases. CDR1 is SEHNR, CDR2 FQNEAQ, per germline (reference sequence). CDR3 size: 14 residues. V lost 6 bases and J 0 bases, leaving 11 bases between the germline ends. The CDR3, as DNA: TGTGCCAGCAGAGACCGGGGGTTGAACACTGAAGCTTTCTTT. Protein product: CASRDRGLNTEAFF.

Comment on this clonotype: A much larger clone sits a single nucleotide away, making a read error possible. This chain connects TRBV7-2 to TRBJ2-7, with D hard to call. Trimming took off 5 bases at V and 1 base at J, with 12 bases between the two ends. Germline V gives CDR1 SGHTA, CDR2 FQGNSA. CDR3 length equals 14 residues. Here the CDR3 DNA reads TGTGCCAGCAGCCTGCTGGGGTTGTCCTACGAGCAGTACTTC. It specifies CASSLLGLSYEQYF. Using reference TRBV7-2 and TRBJ2-7 for the parts outside the CDR3, the full variable domain is GAGVSQSPSNKVTEKGKDVELRCDPISGHTALYWYRQSLGQGLEFLIYFQGNSAPDKSGLPSDRFSAERTGGSVSTLTIQRTQQEDSAVYLCASSLLGLSYEQYFGPGTRLTVT.